This TCR beta chain was found in a study of blood T cells in healthy people across ages. Germline V gene data show CDR1 as DFQATT and CDR2 as SNEGSKA (reference sequence). J was trimmed by 9 bases and V by 6 bases; bases with no gene match: 13. This CDR3 is built from 13 residues. Only a few counts were recorded for this clonotype. A read error is possible here, since a much larger clone lies one base away. Primed by a sample-barcoded 5' primer and a J-beta primer mix, a second PCR proceeded for 7 to 11 cycles. TCRdb fed the 5' RACE reads into MiXCR, producing one record per CDR3 protein. The profile shows over 950,000 distinct CDR3 sequences, 51% of them singletons.

Sequencing used blood. The rearrangement joins TRBV20-1 to TRBJ2-7, with 8 bases matching TRBD2. This receptor was obtained from a woman between 55 and 75 years old in good health. The CDR3 protein is CSADLAGTSVQYF. DNA of the CDR3: TGCAGTGCCGACCTAGCGGGTACTTCCGTGCAGTACTTC.